This T cell receptor beta chain was observed in a study of blood T cells in healthy people across ages. This clonotype was found a few times. It was with a sample-barcoded 5' primer and a J-beta primer mix that a second PCR of roughly 7 to 12 cycles was run. TCRdb re-called the 5' RACE reads with MiXCR, one entry per CDR3 protein. The data hold around 500,000 distinct CDR3 sequences, with around half observed a single time. From germline, CDR1 is DFQATT and CDR2 SNEGSKA (reference sequence). The CDR3 spans 16 residues. V was trimmed by 3 bases and J by 3 bases, leaving 18 bases between them. The chain joins TRBV20-1 to TRBJ2-1; D perhaps matches TRBD2 (6 bases). This clonotype originated in a man older than 75 in good health. Sequencing was done on a sample of blood. This CDR3 reads CSASGSLAPNYNEQFF. Written as DNA, the CDR3 is TGCAGTGCTAGTGGTTCGCTAGCGCCAAACTACAATGAGCAGTTCTTC.